These 11 T cell receptor beta chains share one sample of origin, sequenced in a study of beta chain features in type 1 diabetes. No cognate antigen is known for these TCRs. Study-wide points: When Type 1 diabetes patients were examined, their TCRB CDR3s proved moderately but significantly shorter in all four CD4+ subsets.

All of the isolated RNA was reverse transcribed, so expressed TCRB transcripts were sequenced. Assay used: immunoSEQ multiplex PCR; TCRdb lists only in-frame clones, some missing. The top ten hold 0.04% of the sample, which has about 660,000 clones, roughly 13% seen once. Source material: naive CD4+ T cells from blood. The origin of the receptors is a man younger than 35 with type 1 diabetes.

J is TRBJ2-3 and V is TRBV30; TRBD1 or TRBD2 may be the D gene (6 bases each). Germline loops: CDR1 GTSNPN, CDR2 SVGIG (reference sequence). V lost 4 bases to trimming and J lost 4 bases, with 18 bases between them. This CDR3 spans 15 amino acids. The CDR3 loop reads CAWTHGVGGADTQYF. CDR3 bases: TGTGCCTGGACCCACGGGGTGGGGGGCGCAGATACGCAGTATTTT.

This clone was seen only a few times. This chain uses TRBV9 with TRBJ1-5, with D possibly matching TRBD1 (5 bases). Trimming cost V 2 bases and J 2 bases, with 11 bases left between them. Per the germline V gene, CDR1 is SGDLS and CDR2 is YYNGEE. The CDR3 length is 15 residues. The CDR3 loop reads CASSVGHGGNQPQHF. In DNA, the CDR3 is TGTGCCAGCAGCGTCGGACATGGGGGCAATCAGCCCCAGCATTTT.

This clone was counted only a few times. This chain links TRBV7-9 with TRBJ2-1; the match to TRBD1 covers 7 bases. The CDR3 has 13 residues. Trimming removed 3 bases from V and 6 bases from J; junction bases left unmatched: 2. Germline CDR1 is SEHNR and CDR2 is FQNEAQ (reference sequence). The chain's CDR3 is CASSFDRVNEQFF. CDR3 coding DNA: TGTGCCAGCAGCTTTGACAGGGTCAATGAGCAGTTCTTC.

This rearrangement joins TRBV4-1 to TRBJ2-1; 9 bases are a match to TRBD2. In germline, CDR1 is MGHRA, CDR2 YSYEKL. The CDR3 contains 14 residues. Losses at the gene ends were 0 bases for V and 10 bases for J; bases not matched to a gene: 4. CDR3 residues: CASSQERTSVEQFF. As DNA, the CDR3 is TGCGCCAGCAGCCAAGAAAGGACTAGCGTCGAGCAGTTCTTC.

This chain uses TRBV7-9 with TRBJ1-2; no clear D. The germline CDR1 and CDR2 sequences are SEHNR and FQNEAQ (reference sequence). The V gene lost 5 bases and the J gene lost 4 bases, with 14 bases spanning the gap. The CDR3 sequence is 14 residues long. The CDR3 DNA follows: TGTGCCAGCAGCCTTACGGGCCGTGGCTATGGCTACACCTTC. Amino acid sequence: CASSLTGRGYGYTF.

This chain links TRBV29-1 with TRBJ2-7; 7 nucleotides align to TRBD1. CDR1 and CDR2 (germline): SQVTM, ANQGSEA. This CDR3 spans 15 amino acids. With 0 bases clipped from V and 3 bases from J, the junction kept 8 bases outside the gene matches. As DNA, the CDR3 is TGCAGCGTTGAAGATCCGTGGGACAGCCTCTACGAGCAGTACTTC. It translates to CSVEDPWDSLYEQYF.

This clone appeared a few times. The sample holds other DNA sequences that translate to the same CDR3. The chain recombines TRBV27 with TRBJ2-3; 8 bases align to TRBD2. V trimming: 5 bases; J trimming: 3 bases; junction bases outside the gene matches: 7. Germline values: CDR1 MNHEY, CDR2 SMNVEV (reference sequence). The CDR3 is 15 residues long. The DNA for the CDR3 is TGTGCCAGCAGTAGTCCTAGCGGGTCGACAGATACGCAGTATTTT. Translating it yields CASSSPSGSTDTQYF.

This clone was found a few times. CDR3 DNA sequence: TGTGCCCGGGGGGAGGTCAATGAGCAGTTCTTC. Amino acid sequence: CARGEVNEQFF. The rearrangement uses TRBV30 and TRBJ2-1; 7 nucleotides align to TRBD2. Germline CDR1 and CDR2: GTSNPN and SVGIG (reference sequence). This CDR3 contains 11 residues. Trimming took 8 bases from V and 6 from J; bases not matched to a gene: 4.

This clone was detected a few times. This chain joins TRBV7-9 and TRBJ1-6, with 11 bases that match TRBD1. CDR3 length equals 15 residues. Germline V gene data show CDR1 as SEHNR and CDR2 as FQNEAQ (reference sequence). Trimming removed 4 bases from V and 7 bases from J; junction bases left unmatched: 3. CDR3 loop: CASSYRDRGNSPLHF. The CDR3 DNA is TGTGCCAGCAGCTACCGGGACAGGGGGAATTCACCCCTCCACTTT.

This clone has a handful of counts. V is TRBV28 and J is TRBJ2-5; tentative D call: TRBD1 (6 bases). This CDR3 has 15 amino acids. CDR1 and CDR2 from the germline V gene are MDHEN and SYDVKM. The V gene lost 8 bases and the J gene lost 4 bases, with 20 bases spanning the gap. The CDR3 here is CASRERQGLGETQYF. In DNA form, the CDR3 reads TGTGCCAGCCGAGAGAGGCAGGGGCTGGGAGAGACCCAGTACTTC.

The chain couples TRBV30 to TRBJ1-2; 8 positions agree with TRBD1. V gave up 1 base and J gave up 1 base; unmatched junction bases: 5. CDR1 is GTSNPN and CDR2 is SVGIG in the germline V gene (reference sequence). This CDR3 has 15 amino acids. The CDR3 reads CAWSGRTGFNYGYTF. The CDR3 region has the DNA TGTGCCTGGAGTGGAAGGACAGGGTTTAACTATGGCTACACCTTC.